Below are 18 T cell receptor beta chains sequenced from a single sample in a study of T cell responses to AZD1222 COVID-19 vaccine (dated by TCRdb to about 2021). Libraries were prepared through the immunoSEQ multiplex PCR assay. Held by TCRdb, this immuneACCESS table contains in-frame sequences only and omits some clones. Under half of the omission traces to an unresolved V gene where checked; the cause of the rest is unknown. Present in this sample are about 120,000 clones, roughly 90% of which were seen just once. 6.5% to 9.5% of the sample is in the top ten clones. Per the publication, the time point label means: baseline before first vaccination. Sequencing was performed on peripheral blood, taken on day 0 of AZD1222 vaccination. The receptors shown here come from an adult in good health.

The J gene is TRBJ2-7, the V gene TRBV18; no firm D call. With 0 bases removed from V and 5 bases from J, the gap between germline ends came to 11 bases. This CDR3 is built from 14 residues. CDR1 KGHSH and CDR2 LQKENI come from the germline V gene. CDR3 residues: CASSPPISSHEQYF. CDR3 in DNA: TGTGCCAGCTCACCACCGATTTCGTCCCACGAGCAGTACTTC.

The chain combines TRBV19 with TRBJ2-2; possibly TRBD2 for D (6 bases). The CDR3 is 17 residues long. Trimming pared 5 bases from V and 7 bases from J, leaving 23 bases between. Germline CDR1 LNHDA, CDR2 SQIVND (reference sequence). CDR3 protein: CASSSSLGAGLVGELFF. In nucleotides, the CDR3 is TGTGCCAGTAGTTCCTCGTTAGGGGCGGGGTTGGTCGGGGAGCTGTTTTTT.

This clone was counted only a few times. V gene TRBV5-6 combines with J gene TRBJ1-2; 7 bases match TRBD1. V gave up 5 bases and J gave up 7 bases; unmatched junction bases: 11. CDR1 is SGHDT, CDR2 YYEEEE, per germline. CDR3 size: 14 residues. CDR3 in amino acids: CASSPRTGSGGYTF. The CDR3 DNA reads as TGTGCCAGCAGTCCTCGGACAGGCTCGGGTGGCTACACCTTC.

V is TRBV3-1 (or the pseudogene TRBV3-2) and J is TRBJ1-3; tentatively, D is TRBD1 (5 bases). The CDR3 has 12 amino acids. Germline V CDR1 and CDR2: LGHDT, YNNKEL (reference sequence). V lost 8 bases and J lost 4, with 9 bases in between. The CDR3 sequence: CASGATGNTIYF. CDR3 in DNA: TGTGCCAGCGGGGCTACCGGAAACACCATATATTTT.

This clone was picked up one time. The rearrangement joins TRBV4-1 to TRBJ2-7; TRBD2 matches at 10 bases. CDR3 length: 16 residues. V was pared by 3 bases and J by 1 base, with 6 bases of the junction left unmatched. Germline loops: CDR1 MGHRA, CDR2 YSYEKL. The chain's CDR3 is CASSHLPTSGSYEQYF. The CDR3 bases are TGCGCCAGCAGCCACCTCCCGACTAGCGGGTCCTACGAGCAGTACTTC.

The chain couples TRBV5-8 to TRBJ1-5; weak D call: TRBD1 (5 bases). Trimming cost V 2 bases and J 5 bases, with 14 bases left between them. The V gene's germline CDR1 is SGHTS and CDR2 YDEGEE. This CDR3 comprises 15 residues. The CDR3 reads CASSFRQGRDQPQHF. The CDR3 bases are TGTGCCAGCAGCTTTCGCCAGGGAAGGGATCAGCCCCAGCATTTT.

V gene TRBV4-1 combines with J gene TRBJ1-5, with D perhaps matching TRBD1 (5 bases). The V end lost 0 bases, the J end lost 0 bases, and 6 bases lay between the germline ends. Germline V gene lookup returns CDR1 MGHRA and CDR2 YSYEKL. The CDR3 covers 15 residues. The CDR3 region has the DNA TGCGCCAGCAGCCAAGAAGGGGCTAGCAATCAGCCCCAGCATTTT. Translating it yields CASSQEGASNQPQHF.

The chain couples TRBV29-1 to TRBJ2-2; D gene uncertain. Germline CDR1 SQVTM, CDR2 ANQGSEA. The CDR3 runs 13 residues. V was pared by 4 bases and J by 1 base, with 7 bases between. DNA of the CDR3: TGCAGCGTTGGGGTCCTGAACACCGGGGAGCTGTTTTTT. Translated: CSVGVLNTGELFF.

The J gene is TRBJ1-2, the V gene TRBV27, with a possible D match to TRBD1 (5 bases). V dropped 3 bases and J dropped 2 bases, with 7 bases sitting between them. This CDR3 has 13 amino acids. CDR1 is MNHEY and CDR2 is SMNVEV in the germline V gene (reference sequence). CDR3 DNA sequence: TGTGCCAGCAGTTTCTCAGGGAACTATGGCTACACCTTC. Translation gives CASSFSGNYGYTF.

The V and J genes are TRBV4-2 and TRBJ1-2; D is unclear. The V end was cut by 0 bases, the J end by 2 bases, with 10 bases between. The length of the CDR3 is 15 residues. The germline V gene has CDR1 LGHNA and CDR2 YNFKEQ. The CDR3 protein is CASSQDFATNYGYTF. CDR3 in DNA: TGTGCCAGCAGCCAAGATTTCGCGACAAACTATGGCTACACCTTC.

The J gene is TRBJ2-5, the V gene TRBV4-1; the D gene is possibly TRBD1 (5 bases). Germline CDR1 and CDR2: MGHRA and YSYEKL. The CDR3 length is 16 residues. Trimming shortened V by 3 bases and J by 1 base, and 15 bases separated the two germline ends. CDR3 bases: TGCGCCAGCAGCCACGACCCCCGGCAGGGCCAAGAGACCCAGTACTTC. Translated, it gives CASSHDPRQGQETQYF.

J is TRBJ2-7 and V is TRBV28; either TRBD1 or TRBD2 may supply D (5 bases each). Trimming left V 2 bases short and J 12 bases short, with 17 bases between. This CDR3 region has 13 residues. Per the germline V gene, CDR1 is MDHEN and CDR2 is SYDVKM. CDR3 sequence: CASSLPFRDQLYF. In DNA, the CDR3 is TGTGCCAGCAGTTTACCCTTCCGGGACCAACTGTACTTC.

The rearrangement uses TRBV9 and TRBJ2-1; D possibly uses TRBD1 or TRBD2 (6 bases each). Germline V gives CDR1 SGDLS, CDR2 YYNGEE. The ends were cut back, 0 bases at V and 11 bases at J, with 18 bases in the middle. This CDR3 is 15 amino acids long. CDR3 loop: CASSVVELRGVKQFF. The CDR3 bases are TGTGCCAGCAGCGTAGTCGAATTGAGGGGGGTGAAGCAGTTCTTC.

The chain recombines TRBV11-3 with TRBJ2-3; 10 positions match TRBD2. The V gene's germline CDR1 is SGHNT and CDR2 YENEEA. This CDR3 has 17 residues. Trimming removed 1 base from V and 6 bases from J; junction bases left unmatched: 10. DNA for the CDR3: TGTGCCAGCAGCTTAGGGCTCTCTAGCGGGAGCGGTGATACGCAGTATTTT. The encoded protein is CASSLGLSSGSGDTQYF.

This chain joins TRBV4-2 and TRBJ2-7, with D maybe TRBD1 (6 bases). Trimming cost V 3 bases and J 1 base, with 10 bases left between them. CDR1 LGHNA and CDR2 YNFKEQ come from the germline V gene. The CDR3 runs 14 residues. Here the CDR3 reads CASSQGDKSYEQYF. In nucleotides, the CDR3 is TGTGCCAGCAGCCAGGGGGACAAATCCTACGAGCAGTACTTC.

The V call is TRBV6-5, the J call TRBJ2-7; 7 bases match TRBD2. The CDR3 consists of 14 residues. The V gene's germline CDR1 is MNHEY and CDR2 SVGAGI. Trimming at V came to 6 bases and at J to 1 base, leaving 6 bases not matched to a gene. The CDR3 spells CASRATRGSYEQYF. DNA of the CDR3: TGTGCCAGCAGGGCCACGCGGGGGTCCTACGAGCAGTACTTC.

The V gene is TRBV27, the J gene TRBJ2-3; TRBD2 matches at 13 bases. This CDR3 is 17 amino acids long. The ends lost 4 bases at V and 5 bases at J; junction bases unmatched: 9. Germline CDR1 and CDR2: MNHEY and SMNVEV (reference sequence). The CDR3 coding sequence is TGTGCCAGCAGTTCCACCCCTGGACTAGCGGGGGTAGATACGCAGTATTTT. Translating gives CASSSTPGLAGVDTQYF.

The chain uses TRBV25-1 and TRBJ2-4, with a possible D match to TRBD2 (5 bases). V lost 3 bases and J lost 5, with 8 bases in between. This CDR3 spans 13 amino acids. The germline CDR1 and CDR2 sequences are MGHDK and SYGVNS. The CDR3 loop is CASSDVRENIQYF. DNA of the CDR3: TGTGCCAGCAGTGATGTGAGGGAAAACATTCAGTACTTC.